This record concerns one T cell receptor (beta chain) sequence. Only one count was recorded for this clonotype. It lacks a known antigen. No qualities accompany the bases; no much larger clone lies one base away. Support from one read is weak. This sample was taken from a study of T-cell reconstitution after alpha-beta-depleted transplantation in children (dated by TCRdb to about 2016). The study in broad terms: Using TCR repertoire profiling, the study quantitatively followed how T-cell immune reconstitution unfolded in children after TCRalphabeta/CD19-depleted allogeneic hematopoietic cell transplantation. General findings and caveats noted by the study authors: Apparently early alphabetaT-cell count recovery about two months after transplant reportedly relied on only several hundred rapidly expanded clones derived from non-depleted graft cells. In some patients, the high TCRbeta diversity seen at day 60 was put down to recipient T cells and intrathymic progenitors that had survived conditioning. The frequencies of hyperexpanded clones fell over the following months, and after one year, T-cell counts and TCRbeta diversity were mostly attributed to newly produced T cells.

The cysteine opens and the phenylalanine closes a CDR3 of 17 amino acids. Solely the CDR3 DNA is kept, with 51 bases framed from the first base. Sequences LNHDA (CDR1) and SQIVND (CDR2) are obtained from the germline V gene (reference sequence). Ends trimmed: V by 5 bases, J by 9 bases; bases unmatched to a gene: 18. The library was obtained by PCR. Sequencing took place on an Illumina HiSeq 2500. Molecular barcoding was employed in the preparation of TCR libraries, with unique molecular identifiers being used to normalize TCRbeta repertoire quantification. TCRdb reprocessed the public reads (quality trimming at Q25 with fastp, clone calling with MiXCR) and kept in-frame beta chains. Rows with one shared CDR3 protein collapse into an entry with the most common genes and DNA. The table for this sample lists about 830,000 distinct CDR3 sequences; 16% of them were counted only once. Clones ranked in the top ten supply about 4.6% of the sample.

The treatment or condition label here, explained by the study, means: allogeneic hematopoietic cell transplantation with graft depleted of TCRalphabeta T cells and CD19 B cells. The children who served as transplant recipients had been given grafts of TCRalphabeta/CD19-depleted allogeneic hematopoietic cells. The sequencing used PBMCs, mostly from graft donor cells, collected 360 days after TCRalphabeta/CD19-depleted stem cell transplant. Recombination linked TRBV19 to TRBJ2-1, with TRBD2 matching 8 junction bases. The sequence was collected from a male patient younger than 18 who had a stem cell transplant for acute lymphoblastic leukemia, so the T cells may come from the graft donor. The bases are TGTGCCAGTAGTCGGCCTGCTAGCGGGCGCCGGTTAGCTGAGCAGTTCTTC. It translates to CASSRPASGRRLAEQFF.